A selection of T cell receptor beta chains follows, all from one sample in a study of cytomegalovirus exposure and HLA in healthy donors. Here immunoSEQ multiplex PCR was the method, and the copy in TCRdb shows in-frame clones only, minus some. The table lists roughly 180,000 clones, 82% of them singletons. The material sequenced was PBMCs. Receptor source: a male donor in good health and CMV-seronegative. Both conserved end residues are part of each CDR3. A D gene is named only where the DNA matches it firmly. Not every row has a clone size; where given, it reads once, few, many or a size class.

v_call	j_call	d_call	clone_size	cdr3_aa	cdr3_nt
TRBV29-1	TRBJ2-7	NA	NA	CSVEVGNRAVRAEQYF	TGCAGCGTTGAAGTGGGTAACAGGGCCGTTAGAGCCGAGCAGTACTTC
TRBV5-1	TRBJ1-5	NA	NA	CASSLAAGSNQPQHF	TGCGCCAGCAGCTTGGCGGCGGGTAGCAATCAGCCCCAGCATTTT
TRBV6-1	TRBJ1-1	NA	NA	CASSEETTGTEAFF	TGTGCCAGCAGCGAGGAAACGACGGGCACTGAAGCTTTCTTT
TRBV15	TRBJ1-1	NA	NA	CATSRGQLNTEAFF	TGTGCCACCAGCAGAGGACAGTTGAACACTGAAGCTTTCTTT
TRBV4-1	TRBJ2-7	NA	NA	CASSPTYSRGSYEQYF	TGCGCCAGCAGCCCAACGTATAGCCGGGGTTCCTACGAGCAGTACTTC
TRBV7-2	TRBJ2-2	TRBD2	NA	CASTRTGTSGSVGELFF	TGTGCCAGCACCCGCACCGGGACTAGCGGGAGTGTCGGGGAGCTGTTTTTT
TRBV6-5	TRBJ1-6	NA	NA	CASSHQGRGTPLHF	TGTGCCAGCAGCCATCAGGGACGGGGGACGCCCCTCCACTTT
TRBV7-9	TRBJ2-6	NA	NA	CASSLGLRSAAGANVLTF	TGTGCCAGCAGCTTAGGTTTGCGGTCCGCCGCTGGGGCCAACGTCCTGACTTTC
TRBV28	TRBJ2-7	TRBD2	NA	CASTLGTIYEQYF	TGTGCCAGCACCCTCGGGACTATATACGAGCAGTACTTC
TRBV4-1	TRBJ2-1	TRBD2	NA	CASSPPPGLATYNEQFF	TGCGCCAGCAGCCCCCCTCCGGGACTAGCGACCTACAATGAGCAGTTCTTC
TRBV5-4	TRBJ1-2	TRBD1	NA	CASSLGGQGDGHTF	TGTGCCAGCAGCTTGGGGGGACAGGGGGACGGCCACACCTTC
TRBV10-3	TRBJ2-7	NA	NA	CAISSRLVDEQYF	TGTGCCATCAGTTCCAGACTCGTCGACGAGCAGTACTTC
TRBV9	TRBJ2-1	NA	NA	CASSVGPDNEQFF	TGTGCCAGCAGCGTAGGCCCGGACAATGAGCAGTTCTTC
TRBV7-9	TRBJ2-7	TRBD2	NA	CSSSSRTSGSSDGPNF	TGTTCCAGCAGCTCACGGACTAGCGGGAGCTCTGATGGTCCCAACTTC
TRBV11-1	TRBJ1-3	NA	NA	CASSLDGLSGNTIYF	TGTGCCAGCAGCCTCGACGGACTCTCTGGAAACACCATATATTTT
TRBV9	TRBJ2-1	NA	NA	CASSVRLVSYNEQFF	TGTGCCAGCAGCGTAAGACTAGTCTCGTACAATGAGCAGTTCTTC
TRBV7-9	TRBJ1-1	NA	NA	CASSPTGVNTEAFF	TGTGCCAGCAGCCCAACAGGAGTAAACACTGAAGCTTTCTTT
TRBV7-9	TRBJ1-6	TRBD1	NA	CSSSSLTGGSPLHF	TGTTCCAGCAGCTCTCTCACAGGGGGTTCACCCCTCCACTTT
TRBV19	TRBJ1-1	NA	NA	CASTRQVNTEAFF	TGTGCCAGTACCAGACAGGTTAACACTGAAGCTTTCTTT
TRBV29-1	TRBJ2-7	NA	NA	CSVAPGTREQYF	TGCAGCGTCGCCCCGGGAACTCGCGAGCAGTACTTC
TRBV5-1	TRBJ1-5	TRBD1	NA	CASSPTPGTGGEPQHF	TGCGCCAGCAGCCCAACCCCCGGGACAGGGGGTGAGCCCCAGCATTTT
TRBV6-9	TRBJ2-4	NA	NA	CASAPPALAKNIQYF	TGTGCCAGCGCTCCCCCCGCGCTAGCCAAAAACATTCAGTACTTC
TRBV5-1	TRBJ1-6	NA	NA	CASGFGAGIGSPLHF	TGCGCCAGCGGCTTTGGGGCAGGGATAGGTTCACCCCTCCACTTT
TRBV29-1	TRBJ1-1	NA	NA	CSVEPTNRKISEAFF	TGCAGCGTTGAACCTACTAACAGGAAAATCTCTGAAGCTTTCTTT
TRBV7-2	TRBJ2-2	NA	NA	CASSSSSTVTGELFF	TGTGCCAGCAGCTCCTCATCGACAGTCACCGGGGAGCTGTTTTTT
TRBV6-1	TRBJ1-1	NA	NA	CASKKDRSLYTEAFF	TGTGCCAGCAAGAAGGACAGATCGTTGTACACTGAAGCTTTCTTT
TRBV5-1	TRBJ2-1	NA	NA	CASRQGDVYEQFF	TGCGCCAGCCGGCAGGGCGACGTATATGAGCAGTTCTTC
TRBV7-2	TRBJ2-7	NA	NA	CASSGGPPHEQYF	TGTGCCAGCAGCGGAGGGCCCCCTCACGAGCAGTACTTC
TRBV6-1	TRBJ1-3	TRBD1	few	CASSAGTGIKDTIYF	TGTGCCAGCAGCGCCGGGACAGGGATTAAAGACACCATATATTTT
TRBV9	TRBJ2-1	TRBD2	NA	CASSVATASGGDEQFF	TGTGCCAGCAGCGTAGCTACGGCTAGCGGGGGTGATGAGCAGTTCTTC
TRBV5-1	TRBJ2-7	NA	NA	CASSPPGGTSYEQYF	TGCGCCAGCAGCCCGCCAGGAGGGACCTCCTACGAGCAGTACTTC
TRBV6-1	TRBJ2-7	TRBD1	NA	CASRSGQTYEQYF	TGTGCCAGCAGGTCGGGACAGACCTACGAGCAGTACTTC
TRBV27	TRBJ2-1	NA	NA	CASSRYRGNEQFF	TGTGCCAGCAGTCGCTACCGGGGCAATGAGCAGTTCTTC
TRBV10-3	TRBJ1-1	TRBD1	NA	CAISGHRGLVNTEAFF	TGTGCCATCAGTGGACACAGGGGGCTGGTGAACACTGAAGCTTTCTTT
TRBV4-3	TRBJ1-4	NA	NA	CASSRGLNEKLFF	TGCGCCAGCAGCCGGGGACTGAATGAAAAACTGTTTTTT
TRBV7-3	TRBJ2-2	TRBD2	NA	CASSRGLAGGTGELFF	TGTGCCAGCAGCCGGGGACTAGCGGGGGGCACCGGGGAGCTGTTTTTT
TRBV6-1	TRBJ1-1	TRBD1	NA	CASSFGQGRGAFF	TGTGCCAGCAGTTTTGGACAGGGGCGAGGAGCTTTCTTT
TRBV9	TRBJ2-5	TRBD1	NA	CASSPQGQEQGETQYF	TGTGCCAGCAGCCCCCAGGGACAGGAGCAAGGGGAGACCCAGTACTTC
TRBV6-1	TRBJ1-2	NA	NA	CASSDEAPTGGYTF	TGTGCCAGCAGTGACGAAGCCCCAACAGGGGGCTACACCTTC
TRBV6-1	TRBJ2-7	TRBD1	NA	CASRIGQGRSEQYF	TGTGCCAGCAGGATAGGACAGGGGAGAAGCGAGCAGTACTTC
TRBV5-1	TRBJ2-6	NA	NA	CASSAGDGANVLTF	TGCGCCAGCAGCGCAGGGGACGGGGCCAACGTCCTGACTTTC
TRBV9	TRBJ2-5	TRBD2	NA	CASNPSAGGKQETQYF	TGTGCCAGCAACCCCAGTGCGGGAGGGAAACAAGAGACCCAGTACTTC
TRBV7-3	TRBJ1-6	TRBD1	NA	CASSLQDRGDNSPLHF	TGTGCCAGCAGCTTACAGGACAGGGGGGATAATTCACCCCTCCACTTT
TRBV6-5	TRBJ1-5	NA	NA	CASMAGGANQPQHF	TGTGCCTCCATGGCGGGAGGGGCCAATCAGCCCCAGCATTTT
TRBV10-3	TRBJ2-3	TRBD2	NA	CAIRGTSGGVTSTDTQYF	TGTGCCATCAGGGGGACTAGCGGGGGGGTCACTAGCACAGATACGCAGTATTTT
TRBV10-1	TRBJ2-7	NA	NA	CASSGTGSSYEQYF	TGCGCCAGCAGTGGAACAGGGAGCTCCTACGAGCAGTACTTC
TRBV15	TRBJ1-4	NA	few	CATSRDRRSGEKLFF	TGTGCCACCAGCAGAGATCGCAGGTCGGGGGAAAAACTGTTTTTT
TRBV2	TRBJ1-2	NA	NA	CASSGEYYGYTF	TGTGCCAGCAGCGGGGAGTACTATGGCTACACCTTC
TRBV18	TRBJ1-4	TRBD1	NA	CASSPNQGAGEKLFF	TGTGCCAGCTCACCGAATCAGGGGGCAGGTGAAAAACTGTTTTTT
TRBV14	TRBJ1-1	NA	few	CASSSGVRNTEAFF	TGTGCCAGCAGCAGCGGGGTAAGGAACACTGAAGCTTTCTTT
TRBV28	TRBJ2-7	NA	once	CASSQAGAIGYEQYF	TGTGCCAGCAGCCAGGCGGGGGCAATAGGTTACGAGCAGTACTTC
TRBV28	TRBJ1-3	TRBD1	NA	CASKPRGGTTGNTIYF	TGTGCCAGCAAACCTAGAGGGGGCACCACTGGAAACACCATATATTTT
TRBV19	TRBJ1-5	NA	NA	CASSPLQGANSNQPQHF	TGTGCCAGTAGTCCACTACAAGGGGCTAATAGCAATCAGCCCCAGCATTTT
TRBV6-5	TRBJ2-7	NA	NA	CASSPGQRYSYEQYF	TGTGCCAGCAGCCCCGGACAGAGATATTCCTACGAGCAGTACTTC
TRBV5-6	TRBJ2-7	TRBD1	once	CASSGTGGFSEQYF	TGTGCCAGCAGCGGAACAGGGGGCTTTTCCGAGCAGTACTTC